These 10 T cell receptor beta chains were all obtained from the same sample, sequenced in a study of regulatory T cells in long-lasting Graves disease. Time point given: persistent/refractory GD, antithyroid drugs over 5 years with positive TRAb. The TCR library used RNA extracted from PBMCs. With iRepertoire HTBI primers and Arm-PCR of CDR3 regions, TCR beta libraries were built. MiXCR, applied by TCRdb to the multiplex PCR reads, yields one record per CDR3 protein. Here the sample spans 400,000 or so distinct CDR3 sequences, around 20% being singletons. The specimen was peripheral blood mononuclear cells (PBMCs), collected when the disease was refractory, from a patient treated with antithyroid drugs. These receptors were collected from a female donor with Graves disease.

This clonotype was seen at least ten times. The rearrangement joins TRBV27 to TRBJ2-5; TRBD1 agrees at 9 bases. The germline V gene has CDR1 MNHEY and CDR2 SMNVEV (reference sequence). V was pared by 7 bases and J by 5 bases, with 14 bases of the junction left unmatched. The CDR3 is 16 residues long. DNA for the CDR3: TGTGCCAGCACTAACTCACAGGGGGCAATGCGGGAGACCCAGTACTTC. Translating it yields CASTNSQGAMRETQYF.

This clonotype was recorded many times. V gene TRBV19 combines with J gene TRBJ2-7; TRBD1 matches 7 bases. Trimming removed 5 bases from V and 0 bases from J; junction bases left unmatched: 4. Germline CDR1 reads LNHDA; CDR2 reads SQIVND (reference sequence). The CDR3 consists of 14 residues. The CDR3 loop reads CASSGTADSYEQYF. The CDR3 bases are TGTGCCAGTAGTGGGACAGCCGACTCCTACGAGCAGTACTTC.

This clonotype occurred many times. The rearrangement uses TRBV7-2 and TRBJ1-2; D perhaps matches TRBD1 (6 bases). The germline V and J ends were trimmed by 5 bases and 6 bases, with 16 bases remaining between them. The germline V gene encodes CDR1 SGHTA and CDR2 FQGNSA. CDR3 length: 14 amino acids. CDR3 sequence: CASSTYRDFHGYTF. DNA for the CDR3: TGTGCCAGCAGCACGTACAGGGACTTCCATGGCTACACCTTC.

The chain is built from TRBV5-4 and TRBJ1-2, with D possibly TRBD1 on 6 matching bases. The CDR3 is 14 amino acids. Germline-derived CDR1 and CDR2 are SGHNT and YYREEE (reference sequence). V lost 3 bases and J 2 bases, leaving 11 bases between the germline ends. DNA of the CDR3: TGTGCCAGCAGCTGGCAGGGGTCAAACTATGGCTACACCTTC. The encoded protein is CASSWQGSNYGYTF.

The chain uses TRBV7-9 and TRBJ2-7; 8 bases fit TRBD2. The length of the CDR3 is 15 residues. Trimming took 4 bases from V and 5 from J; bases not matched to a gene: 10. The V gene's germline CDR1 is SEHNR and CDR2 FQNEAQ (reference sequence). This CDR3 reads CASSSSGGPTHEQYF. CDR3 DNA: TGTGCCAGCAGCTCATCGGGAGGGCCTACCCACGAGCAGTACTTC.

This clonotype was seen repeatedly, ten times or more. The chain joins TRBV30 to TRBJ1-6, with D uncertain. The CDR3 loop spans 12 amino acids. From germline, CDR1 is GTSNPN and CDR2 SVGIG (reference sequence). The ends were cut back, 3 bases at V and 8 bases at J, with 8 bases in the middle. The CDR3 sequence is CAWRIGHSPLHF. CDR3 DNA sequence: TGTGCCTGGAGGATAGGACATTCACCCCTCCACTTT.

The sample holds one count of this clonotype. The genes are TRBV30 and TRBJ1-6; TRBD1 aligns across 10 bases. Germline V lookup: CDR1 GTSNPN, CDR2 SVGIG (reference sequence). The trim removed 3 bases at V and 8 bases at J, leaving 1 base unmatched. The CDR3 loop spans 13 amino acids. The CDR3 DNA reads as TGTGCCTGGAGGGACAGGGGGGATTCACCCCTCCACTTT. Translation: CAWRDRGDSPLHF.

This clonotype was counted a few times. V gene TRBV7-8 combines with J gene TRBJ2-2; TRBD1 agrees at 10 bases. Germline V gene lookup returns CDR1 SGHVS and CDR2 FQNEAQ. J was trimmed by 2 bases and V by 2 bases; bases with no gene match: 5. The CDR3 loop spans 17 amino acids. Here the CDR3 DNA reads TGTGCCAGCAGCTTACCCCGGGACAGGGGAAACACCGGGGAGCTGTTTTTT. Its protein is CASSLPRDRGNTGELFF.

The V and J genes are TRBV20-1 and TRBJ1-1; 7 positions match TRBD1. Losses at the gene ends were 6 bases for V and 1 base for J; bases not matched to a gene: 5. The CDR3 totals 13 residues. The germline V gene encodes CDR1 DFQATT and CDR2 SNEGSKA (reference sequence). The CDR3 DNA reads TGCAGTGCGGCAAGGGGGCCGAACACTGAAGCTTTCTTT. Translation: CSAARGPNTEAFF.

This clonotype was seen a handful of times. This sequence joins TRBV6-5 and TRBJ2-7; D uncertain. Germline-derived CDR1 and CDR2 are MNHEY and SVGAGI. The V end was cut by 4 bases, the J end by 5 bases, with 15 bases between. The CDR3 consists of 14 residues. The CDR3 nucleotides are TGTGCCAGCAGTTCTCTCGGCGTGGGCCACGAGCAGTACTTC. As protein: CASSSLGVGHEQYF.